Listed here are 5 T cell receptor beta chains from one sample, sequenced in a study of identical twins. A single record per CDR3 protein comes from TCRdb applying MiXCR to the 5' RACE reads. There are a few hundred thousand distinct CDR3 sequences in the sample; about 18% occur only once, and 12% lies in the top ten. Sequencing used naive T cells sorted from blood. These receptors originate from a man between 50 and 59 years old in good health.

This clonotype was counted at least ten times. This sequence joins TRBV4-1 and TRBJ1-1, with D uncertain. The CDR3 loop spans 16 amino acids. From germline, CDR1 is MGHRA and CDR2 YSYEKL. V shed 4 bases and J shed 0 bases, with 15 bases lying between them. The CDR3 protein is CASSRVLYVMNTEAFF. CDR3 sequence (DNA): TGCGCCAGCAGCCGAGTACTGTATGTGATGAACACTGAAGCTTTCTTT.

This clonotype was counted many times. In DNA, the CDR3 is TGCAGCGTTGTAGGAGCGGGAGTGGTGGATGAGCAGTTCTTC. This encodes CSVVGAGVVDEQFF. The chain uses TRBV29-1 and TRBJ2-1; 8 bases align to TRBD2. This CDR3 spans 14 amino acids. With 4 bases clipped from V and 8 bases from J, the junction kept 10 bases outside the gene matches. Per germline, CDR1 SQVTM and CDR2 ANQGSEA.

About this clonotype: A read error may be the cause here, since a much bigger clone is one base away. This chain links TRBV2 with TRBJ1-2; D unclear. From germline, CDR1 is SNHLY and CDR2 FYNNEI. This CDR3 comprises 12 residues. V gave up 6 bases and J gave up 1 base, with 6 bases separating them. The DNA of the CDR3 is TGTGCCAGCAGATTGAATAACTATGGCTACACCTTC. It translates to CASRLNNYGYTF.

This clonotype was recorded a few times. The CDR3 sequence: CASSWGSGSKNIQYF. CDR3 DNA: TGCGCCAGCAGCTGGGGGTCTGGGTCTAAAAACATTCAGTACTTC. This rearrangement joins TRBV5-1 to TRBJ2-4; D possibly matches TRBD1 or TRBD2 (5 bases each). V was trimmed by 3 bases and J by 4 bases, leaving 14 bases between them. The germline V gene has CDR1 SGHRS and CDR2 YFSETQ. The CDR3 runs 15 residues.

CDR3 protein: CATSDLREDTDTQYF. DNA for the CDR3: TGTGCCACCAGTGATTTGCGAGAAGACACAGATACGCAGTATTTT. V is TRBV24-1 and J is TRBJ2-3; D remains ambiguous. The germline V gene encodes CDR1 KGHDR and CDR2 SFDVKD. The CDR3 is made up of 15 amino acids. Trimming shortened V by 0 bases and J by 2 bases, and 8 bases separated the two germline ends.